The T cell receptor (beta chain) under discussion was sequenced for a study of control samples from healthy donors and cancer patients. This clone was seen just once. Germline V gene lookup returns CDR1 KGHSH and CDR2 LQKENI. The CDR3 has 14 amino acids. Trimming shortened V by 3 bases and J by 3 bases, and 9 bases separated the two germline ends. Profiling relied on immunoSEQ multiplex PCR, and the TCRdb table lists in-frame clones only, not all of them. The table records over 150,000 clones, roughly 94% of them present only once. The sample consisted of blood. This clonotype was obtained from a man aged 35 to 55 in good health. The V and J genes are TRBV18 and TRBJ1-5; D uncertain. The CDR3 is CASSPPGLNQPQHF. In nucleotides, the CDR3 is TGTGCCAGCTCACCTCCGGGCCTCAATCAGCCCCAGCATTTT.